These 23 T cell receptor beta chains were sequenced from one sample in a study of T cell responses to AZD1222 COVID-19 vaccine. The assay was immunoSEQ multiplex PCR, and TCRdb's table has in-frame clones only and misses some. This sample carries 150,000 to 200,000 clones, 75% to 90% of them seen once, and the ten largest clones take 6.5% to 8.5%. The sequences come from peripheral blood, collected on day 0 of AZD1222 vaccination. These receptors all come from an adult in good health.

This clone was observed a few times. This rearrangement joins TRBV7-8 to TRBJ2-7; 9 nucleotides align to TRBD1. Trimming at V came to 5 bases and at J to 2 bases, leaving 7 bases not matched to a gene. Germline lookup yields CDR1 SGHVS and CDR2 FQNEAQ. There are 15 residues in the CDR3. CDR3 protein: CASSISGTGTYEQYF. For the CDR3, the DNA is TGTGCCAGCAGCATCTCCGGGACAGGGACCTACGAGCAGTACTTC.

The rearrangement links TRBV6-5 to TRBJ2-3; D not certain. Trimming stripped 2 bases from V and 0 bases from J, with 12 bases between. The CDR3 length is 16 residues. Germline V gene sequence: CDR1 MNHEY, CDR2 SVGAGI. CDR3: CASSYGRNPSTDTQYF. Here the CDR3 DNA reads TGTGCCAGCAGTTACGGGCGGAACCCTAGCACAGATACGCAGTATTTT.

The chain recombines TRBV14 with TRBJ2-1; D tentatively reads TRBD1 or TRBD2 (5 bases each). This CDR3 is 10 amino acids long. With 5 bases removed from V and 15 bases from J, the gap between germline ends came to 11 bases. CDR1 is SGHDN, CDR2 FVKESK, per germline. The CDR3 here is CASSTRGPFF. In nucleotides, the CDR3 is TGTGCCAGCAGCACCCGGGGACCGTTCTTC.

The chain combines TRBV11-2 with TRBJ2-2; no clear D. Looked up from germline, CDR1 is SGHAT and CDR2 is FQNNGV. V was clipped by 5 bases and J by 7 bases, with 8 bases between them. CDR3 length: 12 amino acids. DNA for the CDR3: TGTGCCAGCAGCCCCTCGGTCGGGGAGCTGTTTTTT. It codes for CASSPSVGELFF.

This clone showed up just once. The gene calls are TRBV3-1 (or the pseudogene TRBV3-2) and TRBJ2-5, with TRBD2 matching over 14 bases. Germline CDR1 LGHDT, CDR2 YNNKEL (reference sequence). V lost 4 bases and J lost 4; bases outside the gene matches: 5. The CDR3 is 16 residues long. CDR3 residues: CASSPGLAGAPETQYF. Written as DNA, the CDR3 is TGTGCCAGCAGCCCGGGACTAGCGGGGGCCCCAGAGACCCAGTACTTC.

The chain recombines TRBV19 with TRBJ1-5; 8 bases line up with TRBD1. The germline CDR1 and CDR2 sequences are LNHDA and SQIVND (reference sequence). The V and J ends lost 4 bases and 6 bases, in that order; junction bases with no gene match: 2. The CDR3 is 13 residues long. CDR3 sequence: CASSTTGVQPQHF. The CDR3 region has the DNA TGTGCCAGTAGTACGACAGGGGTTCAGCCCCAGCATTTT.

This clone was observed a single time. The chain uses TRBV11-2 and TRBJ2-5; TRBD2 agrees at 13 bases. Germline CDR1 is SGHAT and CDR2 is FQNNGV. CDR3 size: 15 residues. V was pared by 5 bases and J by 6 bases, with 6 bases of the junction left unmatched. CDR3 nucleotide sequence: TGTGCCAGCAGCAAACCTGGGACTAGCGGGAAGACCCAGTACTTC. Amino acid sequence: CASSKPGTSGKTQYF.

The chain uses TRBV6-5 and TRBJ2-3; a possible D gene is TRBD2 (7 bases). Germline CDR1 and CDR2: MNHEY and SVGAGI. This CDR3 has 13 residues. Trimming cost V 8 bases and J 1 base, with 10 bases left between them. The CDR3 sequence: CASGGARTDTQYF. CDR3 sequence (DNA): TGTGCCAGCGGGGGGGCCCGCACAGATACGCAGTATTTT.

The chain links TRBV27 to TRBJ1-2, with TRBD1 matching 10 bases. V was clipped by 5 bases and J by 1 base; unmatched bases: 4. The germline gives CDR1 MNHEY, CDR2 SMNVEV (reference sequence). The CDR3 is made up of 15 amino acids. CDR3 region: CASSMGQGINYGYTF. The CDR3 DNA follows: TGTGCCAGCAGTATGGGACAGGGGATTAACTATGGCTACACCTTC.

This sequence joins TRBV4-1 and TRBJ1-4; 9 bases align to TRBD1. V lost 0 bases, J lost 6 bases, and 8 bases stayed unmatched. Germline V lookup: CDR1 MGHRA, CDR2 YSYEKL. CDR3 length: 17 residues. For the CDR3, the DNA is TGCGCCAGCAGCCAAGACCCCGGACAGGGGCTAGATGAAAAACTGTTTTTT. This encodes CASSQDPGQGLDEKLFF.

CDR3 loop: CASRSTGEVPHEQFF. The CDR3 nucleotides are TGTGCCAGCAGGAGCACAGGGGAAGTTCCGCATGAGCAGTTCTTC. The genes are TRBV6-5 and TRBJ2-1; the match to TRBD1 covers 7 bases. CDR1 MNHEY and CDR2 SVGAGI come from the germline V gene. The CDR3 consists of 15 residues. Germline trimming cut 6 bases from V and 8 bases from J; bases unmatched to any gene: 13.

The CDR3 reads CASSLLRGSPLHF. The CDR3 bases are TGCGCCAGCAGCTTGTTGAGGGGTTCACCCCTCCACTTT. The V call is TRBV5-1, the J call TRBJ1-6; possibly TRBD1 for D (5 bases). V gave up 1 base and J gave up 9 bases, with 8 bases separating them. Germline CDR1 SGHRS, CDR2 YFSETQ. The CDR3 extends over 13 amino acids.

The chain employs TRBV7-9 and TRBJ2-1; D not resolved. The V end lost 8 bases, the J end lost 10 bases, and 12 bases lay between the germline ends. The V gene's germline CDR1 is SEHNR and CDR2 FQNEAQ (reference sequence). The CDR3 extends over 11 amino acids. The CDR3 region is CASQQLGEQFF. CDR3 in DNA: TGTGCCAGCCAACAGCTAGGGGAGCAGTTCTTC.

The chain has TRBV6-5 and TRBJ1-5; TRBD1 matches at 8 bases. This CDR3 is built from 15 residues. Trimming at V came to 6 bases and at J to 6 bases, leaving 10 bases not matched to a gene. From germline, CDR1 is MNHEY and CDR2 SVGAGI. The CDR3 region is CASSADTGGAQPQHF. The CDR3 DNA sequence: TGTGCCAGCAGCGCCGACACAGGGGGGGCTCAGCCCCAGCATTTT.

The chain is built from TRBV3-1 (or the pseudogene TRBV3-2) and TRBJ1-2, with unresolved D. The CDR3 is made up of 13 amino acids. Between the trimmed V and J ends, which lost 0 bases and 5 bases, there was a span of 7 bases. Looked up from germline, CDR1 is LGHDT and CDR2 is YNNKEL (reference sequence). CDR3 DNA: TGTGCCAGCAGCCAAGAGGAAAATTATGGCTACACCTTC. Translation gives CASSQEENYGYTF.

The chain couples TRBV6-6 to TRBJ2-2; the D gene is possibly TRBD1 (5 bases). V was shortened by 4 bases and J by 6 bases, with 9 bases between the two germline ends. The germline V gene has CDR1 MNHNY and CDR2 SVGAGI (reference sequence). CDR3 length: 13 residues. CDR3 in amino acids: CASSSGQSGELFF. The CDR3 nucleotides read TGTGCCAGCAGTTCCGGACAATCCGGGGAGCTGTTTTTT.

The CDR3 nucleotides read TGTGCCAGCAGTTCGTCGGATGAGCAGTTCTTC. As protein: CASSSSDEQFF. J is TRBJ2-1 and V is TRBV12-3 or TRBV12-4, with D unclear. There are 11 residues in the CDR3. V lost 4 bases and J lost 8, with 6 bases in between.

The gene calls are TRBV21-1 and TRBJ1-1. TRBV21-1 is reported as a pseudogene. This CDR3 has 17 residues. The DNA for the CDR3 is TGTGCCAGCAGCAAAAGAGGCCTTTCGGGTACGAACACTGAAGCTTTCTTT. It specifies CASSKRGLSGTNTEAFF.

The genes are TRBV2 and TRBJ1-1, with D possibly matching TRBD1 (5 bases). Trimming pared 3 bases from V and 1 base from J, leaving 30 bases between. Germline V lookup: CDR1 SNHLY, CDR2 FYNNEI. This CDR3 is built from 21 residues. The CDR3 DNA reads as TGTGCCAGCAGTGACTTCAAGGGGTCAGTACTAAACTCGAAGCCGAACACTGAAGCTTTCTTT. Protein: CASSDFKGSVLNSKPNTEAFF.

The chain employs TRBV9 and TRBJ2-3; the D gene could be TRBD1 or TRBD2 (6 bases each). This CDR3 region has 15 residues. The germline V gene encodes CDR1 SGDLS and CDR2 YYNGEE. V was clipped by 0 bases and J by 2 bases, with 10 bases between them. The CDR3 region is CASSVAGDFTDTQYF. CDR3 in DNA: TGTGCCAGCAGCGTAGCAGGGGACTTCACAGATACGCAGTATTTT.

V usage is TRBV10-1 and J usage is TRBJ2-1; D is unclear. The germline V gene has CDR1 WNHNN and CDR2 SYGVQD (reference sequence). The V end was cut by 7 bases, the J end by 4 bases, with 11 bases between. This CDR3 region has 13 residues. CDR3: CASTEGRYNEQFF. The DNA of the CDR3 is TGCGCCAGCACCGAAGGGCGGTACAATGAGCAGTTCTTC.

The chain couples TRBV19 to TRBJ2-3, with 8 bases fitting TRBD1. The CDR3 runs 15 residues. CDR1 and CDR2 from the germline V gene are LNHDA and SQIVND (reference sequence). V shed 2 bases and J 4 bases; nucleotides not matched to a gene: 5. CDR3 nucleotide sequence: TGTGCCAGTAGTATAACAGGGGGTTCCCCAGATACGCAGTATTTT. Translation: CASSITGGSPDTQYF.

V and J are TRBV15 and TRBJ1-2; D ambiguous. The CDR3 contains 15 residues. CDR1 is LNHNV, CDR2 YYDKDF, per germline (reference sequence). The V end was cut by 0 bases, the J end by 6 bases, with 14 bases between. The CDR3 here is CATSRDMTTSDGYTF. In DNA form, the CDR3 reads TGTGCCACCAGCAGAGATATGACAACCTCAGATGGCTACACCTTC.